This entry features one T cell receptor beta chain sequence. Assay used: immunoSEQ multiplex PCR; TCRdb lists only in-frame clones, some missing. This sample yields about 370,000 clones, of which roughly nine tenths are seen a single time; roughly 1% belongs to the top ten. Individuals drawn from around 24 US areas were roughly 18 to 89 years old. Participants reported their clinical history, and cohort assignment relied on those reports. This entry is derived from a study of blood T cell repertoires in COVID-19. Study-level background: PBMCs, B-cell-depleted T cells, or T cells were the source of the cDNA or gDNA that made up the material.

Sequenced: PBMCs or T cells enriched from blood (not recorded which). The TCR originated in a man younger than 35 who had recovered from COVID-19.

CDR3 amino acids: CASSQATGPPYNEQFF. The CDR3 DNA follows: TGTGCCAGCAGCCAAGCGACAGGGCCCCCCTACAATGAGCAGTTCTTC. This chain connects TRBV4-2 to TRBJ2-1, with 7 bases fitting TRBD1. The CDR3 runs 16 residues. After removal of 1 base from V and 2 bases from J, the junction contained 5 bases not matched to a gene. Looked up from germline, CDR1 is LGHNA and CDR2 is YNFKEQ.